This T cell receptor (beta chain) was profiled in a study of blood T cell repertoires in COVID-19. Turning to the study itself: Samples taken during acute and convalescent COVID-19 were collected in the United States, Italy and Spain.

Per the germline V gene, CDR1 is MNHEY and CDR2 is SVGEGT. The CDR3 sequence is 15 residues long. J gave up 1 base and V 5 bases, and 6 bases lay outside the gene matches. Assay: immunoSEQ multiplex PCR; the TCRdb copy retains only in-frame clones and omits some. The sample holds 200,000 to 250,000 clones, approximately 83% seen once. The sequence was collected from a man aged 30 to 45 who had recovered from COVID-19. J is TRBJ1-2 and V is TRBV6-2 or TRBV6-3; 8 nucleotides agree with TRBD1. The specimen was peripheral blood. CDR3 sequence reads: CASSRPGGFNYGYTF. The CDR3 nucleotides are TGTGCCAGCAGTAGGCCAGGGGGCTTTAACTATGGCTACACCTTC.